The 16 T cell receptor beta chains reported below all come from one sample, sequenced in a study of T cell clusters in autoimmune cytopenias. Some 38,000 genome equivalents of blood DNA were amplified for TRB. TRB rearrangements were amplified by touch-down multiplex PCR with mixed TRB-A/B primers. Reprocessing the multiplex PCR reads, TCRdb reports a single entry for every CDR3 protein and omits DNA. This sample's table reports about 5,500 distinct CDR3 sequences. This same sample was also taken into another study, of T cell repertoires in aging, cancer and after chemotherapy.

The sample consisted of peripheral blood. The origin of the receptors is a human donor in good health.

This clonotype is classed as medium-sized (0.01 to 0.1%) by frequency. The CDR3 region is CASRKTSGLAYEQYF. The chain couples TRBV19 to TRBJ2-7. In germline, CDR1 is LNHDA, CDR2 SQIVND (reference sequence). The CDR3 loop spans 15 amino acids.

The chain couples TRBV12-3 or TRBV12-4 to TRBJ1-4; as DNA is missing, the TRBD1 call by TCRdb cannot be tested. This CDR3 has 19 amino acids. Here the CDR3 reads CASSLARGVGGGWGEKLFF.

This rearrangement joins TRBV7-2 to TRBJ2-5; TCRdb outputs TRBD1, but without DNA this stays unchecked. Germline CDR1 and CDR2: SGHTA and FQGNSA. The CDR3 length is 12 residues. The CDR3 loop reads CASSLRGETQYF.

V is TRBV4-2 and J is TRBJ1-4. The germline gives CDR1 LGHNA, CDR2 YNFKEQ. This CDR3 region has 15 residues. CDR3 amino acids: CASSQERRITEKLFF.

V gene TRBV12-5 combines with J gene TRBJ2-1. The CDR3 length is 12 residues. Germline V gene sequence: CDR1 LGHNT, CDR2 FRNRAP. CDR3 region: CASGLKGNEQFF.

This clonotype shows up as medium-sized (0.01 to 0.1%) by frequency. V usage is TRBV19 and J usage is TRBJ1-6. There are 14 residues in the CDR3. CDR1 is LNHDA and CDR2 is SQIVND in the germline V gene (reference sequence). CDR3 region: CATTDPGLNSPLHF. The full variable domain, completed using reference TRBV19 and TRBJ1-6, is DGGITQSPKYLFRKEGQNVTLSCEQNLNHDAMYWYRQDPGQGLRLIYYSQIVNDFQKGDIAEGYSVSREKKESFPLTVTSAQKNPTAFYLCATTDPGLNSPLHFGNGTRLTVT.

The chain joins TRBV7-2 to TRBJ2-6; lacking DNA, the TRBD1 call made by TCRdb goes unchecked. Per the germline V gene, CDR1 is SGHTA and CDR2 is FQGNSA. The CDR3 is 16 amino acids. CDR3 sequence reads: CASSRPRVRGANVLTF. The full variable domain, rest sourced from reference TRBV7-2 and TRBJ2-6, is GAGVSQSPSNKVTEKGKDVELRCDPISGHTALYWYRQSLGQGLEFLIYFQGNSAPDKSGLPSDRFSAERTGGSVSTLTIQRTQQEDSAVYLCASSRPRVRGANVLTFGAGSRLTVL.

This clonotype is deemed medium-sized by its frequency. The CDR3 region is CASSSGRAYEQYF. The chain has TRBV27 and TRBJ2-7. Germline loops: CDR1 MNHEY, CDR2 SMNVEV (reference sequence). The length of the CDR3 is 13 residues.

By frequency, this clonotype registers medium-sized (0.01 to 0.1%). The CDR3 spells CASSDSLAAEQYF. The V and J genes are TRBV6-5 and TRBJ2-7. The germline V gene encodes CDR1 MNHEY and CDR2 SVGAGI. This CDR3 comprises 13 residues.

V gene TRBV20-1 combines with J gene TRBJ1-5. The CDR3 is 13 amino acids. Germline CDR1 reads DFQATT; CDR2 reads SNEGSKA (reference sequence). This CDR3 is CSAERLGGQPQHF.

The genes are TRBV14 and TRBJ1-3; TCRdb gives TRBD1 as the D gene, but with no DNA this cannot be confirmed. Germline lookup yields CDR1 SGHDN and CDR2 FVKESK. The CDR3 is 15 amino acids. The chain's CDR3 is CASSSLQDGGNTIYF.

This clonotype is labeled medium-sized based on frequency. This chain connects TRBV5-4 to TRBJ2-3. The CDR3 has 15 amino acids. CDR1 and CDR2 from the germline V gene are SGHNT and YYREEE (reference sequence). This CDR3 is CASSQDRRGTDTQYF.

V usage is TRBV5-1 and J usage is TRBJ2-7; checking the TCRdb D call of TRBD1 is not possible without DNA. Looked up from germline, CDR1 is SGHRS and CDR2 is YFSETQ. The CDR3 spans 17 residues. The CDR3 loop reads CASSGRPVGDTPYEQYF.

The chain is built from TRBV5-1 and TRBJ2-5. This CDR3 is built from 15 residues. Germline assignment: CDR1 SGHRS and CDR2 YFSETQ. The CDR3 sequence: CASSSGQGYQETQYF.

This clonotype is classed as medium-sized by frequency. The chain recombines TRBV30 with TRBJ2-2; TCRdb indicates TRBD1, and absent DNA this call remains unverified. The length of the CDR3 is 14 residues. Germline V gene lookup returns CDR1 GTSNPN and CDR2 SVGIG (reference sequence). The CDR3 loop is CAWTRGSNTGELFF.

CDR3 sequence reads: CSARDGDRSSYEQYF. This chain joins TRBV20-1 and TRBJ2-7; the D call from TCRdb, TRBD1, cannot be confirmed without DNA. The CDR3 runs 15 residues. Germline loops: CDR1 DFQATT, CDR2 SNEGSKA (reference sequence).